This TCR beta chain was captured by sequencing in a study of shared clonotypes between healthy human individuals. The overall study: CD4 naive and memory got three plates each, CD8 naive two, CD8 memory one. Regarding the study as a whole: Some clonotypes were shared by all four sorted-subset donors, while others were not shared. The non-shared ones had lower generation probabilities than the shared ones. Of the naive CD4 clonotypes, approximately 5% were shared across several donors.

The protocol was immunoSEQ multiplex PCR, while the TCRdb copy is restricted to in-frame clones and leaves out a portion. The sample lists 1.4 million to 1.5 million clones; roughly 96% were seen once. The germline V gene has CDR1 SQVTM and CDR2 ANQGSEA. V dropped 4 bases and J dropped 2 bases, with 15 bases sitting between them. The length of the CDR3 is 14 residues. Comments on this clone: No antigen is known for it.

The sequencing sample was made of naive CD4+ T cells sorted from blood. Documented subset: CD45RA+ positively selected. The chain combines TRBV29-1 with TRBJ2-7, with a tentative D call TRBD1 (6 bases). This receptor was identified in a young man in good health. The chain's CDR3 is CSVGPRTAPYEQYF. In nucleotides, the CDR3 is TGCAGCGTTGGGCCCAGGACAGCCCCCTACGAGCAGTACTTC.